Ten or more counts support the clone carrying this T cell receptor beta chain. Germline V gives CDR1 SGDLS, CDR2 YYNGEE. The CDR3 spans 14 residues. Trimming shortened V by 3 bases and J by 4 bases, and 14 bases separated the two germline ends. This sample is part of a study of neurological immune-mediated disorders. Synthesis of cDNA was accomplished via 5'RACE employing 10-nucleotide random UMIs. One entry per CDR3 protein results from TCRdb running MiXCR on the 5' RACE reads. This table has 55,000 to 70,000 distinct CDR3 sequences, around 5% appearing once. The receptor's source is a human donor with multiple sclerosis. The donor label of this sample is uncertain. The rearrangement joins TRBV9 to TRBJ2-7; perhaps TRBD1 as D (8 bases). Sample: PBMCs. CDR3 DNA: TGTGCCAGCAGCGCAAGCGGGACAGGATACGAGCAGTACTTC. It is translated as CASSASGTGYEQYF. The full variable domain, its missing parts supplied by reference TRBV9 and TRBJ2-7, is DSGVTQTPKHLITATGQRVTLRCSPRSGDLSVYWYQQSLDQGLQFLIQYYNGEERAKGNILERFSAQQFPDLHSELNLSSLELGDSALYFCASSASGTGYEQYFGPGTRLTVT.